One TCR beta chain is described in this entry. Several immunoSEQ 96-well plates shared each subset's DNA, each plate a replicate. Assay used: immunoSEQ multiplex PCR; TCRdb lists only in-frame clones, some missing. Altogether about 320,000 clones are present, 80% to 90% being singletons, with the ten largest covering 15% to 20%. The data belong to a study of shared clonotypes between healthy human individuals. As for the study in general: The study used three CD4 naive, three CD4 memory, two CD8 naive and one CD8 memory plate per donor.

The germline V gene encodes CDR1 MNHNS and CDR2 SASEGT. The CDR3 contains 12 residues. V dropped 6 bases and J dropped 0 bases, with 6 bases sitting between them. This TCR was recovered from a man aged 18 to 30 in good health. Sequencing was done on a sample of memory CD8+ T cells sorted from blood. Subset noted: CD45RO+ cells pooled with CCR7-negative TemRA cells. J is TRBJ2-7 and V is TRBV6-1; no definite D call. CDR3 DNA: TGTGCCAGCAGGTACTTCTCCTACGAGCAGTACTTC. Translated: CASRYFSYEQYF.